The entry that follows covers one T cell receptor beta chain sequence. Profiled with immunoSEQ multiplex PCR; TCRdb holds only in-frame clones, not every one. In the table there are over 50,000 clones, 80% to 90% of which are singletons. The data originate from a study of blood T cell repertoires in COVID-19. Germline CDR1 WNHNN, CDR2 SYGVQD (reference sequence). V was pared by 0 bases and J by 4 bases, with 11 bases between. CDR3 length equals 15 residues. Sequences were obtained from peripheral blood. The chain links TRBV10-1 to TRBJ2-3; a weak D match, TRBD2 (7 bases). The TCR was taken from a man aged 55-75 years with acute or convalescent COVID-19. DNA for the CDR3: TGCGCCAGCAGTGAGTCGGGGGGGCGGGCAGATACGCAGTATTTT. Residues: CASSESGGRADTQYF.